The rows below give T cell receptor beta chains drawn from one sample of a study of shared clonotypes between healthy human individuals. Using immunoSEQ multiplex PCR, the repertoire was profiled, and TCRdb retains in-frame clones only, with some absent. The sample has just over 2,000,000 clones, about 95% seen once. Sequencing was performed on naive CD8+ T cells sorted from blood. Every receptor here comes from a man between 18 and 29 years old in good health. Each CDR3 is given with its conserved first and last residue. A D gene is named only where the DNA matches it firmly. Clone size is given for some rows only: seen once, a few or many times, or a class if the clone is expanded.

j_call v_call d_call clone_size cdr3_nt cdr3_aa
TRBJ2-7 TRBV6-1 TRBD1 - TGTGCCAGCAGTGACGGACAGGGCTACGAGCAGTACTTC CASSDGQGYEQYF
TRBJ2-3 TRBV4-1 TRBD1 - TGCGCCAGCAGCCAAGAGGGACAGGGCCTCACAGATACGCAGTATTTT CASSQEGQGLTDTQYF
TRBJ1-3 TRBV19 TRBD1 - TGTGCCAGCTGGGACAGTTGGTCTGGAAACACCATATATTTT CASWDSWSGNTIYF
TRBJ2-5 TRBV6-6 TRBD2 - TGTGCCAGCAGCCATACTAGCGGACAAGAGACCCAGTACTTC CASSHTSGQETQYF
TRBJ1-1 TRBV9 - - TGTGCCAGCAGCGTAGAAGTGTACACTGAAGCTTTCTTT CASSVEVYTEAFF
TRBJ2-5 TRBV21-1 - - TGTGCCAGCAACCAACCATCCGAACAGGGGGCCGGCGAGACCCAGTACTTC CASNQPSEQGAGETQYF
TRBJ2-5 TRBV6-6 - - TGTGCCAGCAGCCTCCGTTGGGTTGAGTCAGAGACCCAGTACTTC CASSLRWVESETQYF
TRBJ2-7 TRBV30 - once TGTGCCTGGAGTAGAGCACAGGGTGGGGGCGAGCAGTACTTC CAWSRAQGGGEQYF
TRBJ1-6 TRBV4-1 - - TGCGCCAGCAGCCAAGAACAGTCAAATTCACCCCTCCACTTT CASSQEQSNSPLHF
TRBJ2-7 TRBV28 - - TGTGCCAGCAGCTACACTGCAGGTGGGGAGCAGTACTTC CASSYTAGGEQYF
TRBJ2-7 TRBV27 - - TGTGCCAGCAGTTTATCTAGGGGGGGGTGGGGCGAGCAGTACTTC CASSLSRGGWGEQYF
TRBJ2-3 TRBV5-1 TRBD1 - TGCGCCAGCAGCGCCTACAGGGGAGGCACAGATACGCAGTATTTT CASSAYRGGTDTQYF
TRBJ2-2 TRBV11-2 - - TGTGCCAGCAGCTTAGTTATTTCGGGCGGGGAGCTGTTTTTT CASSLVISGGELFF
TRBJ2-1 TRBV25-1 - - TGTGCCAGCAGTGACGGGGCTTGGGATGAGCAGTTCTTC CASSDGAWDEQFF
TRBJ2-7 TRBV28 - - TGTGCCAGCAGCCTGTCCGGGAGCTCCTACGAGCAGTACTTC CASSLSGSSYEQYF
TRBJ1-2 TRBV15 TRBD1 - TGTGCCACTCATCCTACAGGGGCCGCATCAATTGGCTACACCTTC CATHPTGAASIGYTF
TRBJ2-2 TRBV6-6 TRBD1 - TGTGCCAGCAGTGTCACCGGACAGGCCAACACCGGGGAGCTGTTTTTT CASSVTGQANTGELFF
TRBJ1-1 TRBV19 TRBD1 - TGTGCCAGTAGTATTCCCGAACAGGGGCCGTTCGGCTTGAACACTGAAGCTTTCTTT CASSIPEQGPFGLNTEAFF
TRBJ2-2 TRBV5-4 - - TGTGCCAGCAGCTGGGGAGGGAACACCGGGGAGCTGTTTTTT CASSWGGNTGELFF
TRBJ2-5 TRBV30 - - TGTGCCTGGAGAGAGATTAGACAGCCCGAAGAGACCCAGTACTTC CAWREIRQPEETQYF
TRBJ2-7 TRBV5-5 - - TGTGCCAGCAGCCTCACTCTCGAGGACCACGAGCAGTACTTC CASSLTLEDHEQYF
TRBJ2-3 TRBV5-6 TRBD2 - TGTGCCAGCAGCTTGGCCGGACTAGCGAACACAGATACGCAGTATTTT CASSLAGLANTDTQYF
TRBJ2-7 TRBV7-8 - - TGTGCCAGCAGCGCTACGGTCTCCGAGCAGTACTTC CASSATVSEQYF
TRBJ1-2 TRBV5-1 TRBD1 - TGCGCCAGCATCGGGACAGGGGGCGTAAGCGGGGCAGGCTACACCTTC CASIGTGGVSGAGYTF
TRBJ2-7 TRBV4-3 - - TGCGCCAGCAGCCAAGGACCGGGTGGGGACTACGAGCAGTACTTC CASSQGPGGDYEQYF
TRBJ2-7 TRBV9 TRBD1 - TGTGCCAGCAGCGCCGGACAGGGCCTACTCTCCTACGAGCAGTACTTC CASSAGQGLLSYEQYF
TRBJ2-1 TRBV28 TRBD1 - TGTGCCAGCAGTCCGGACAGGGCCTTGGTAGAGCAGTTCTTC CASSPDRALVEQFF
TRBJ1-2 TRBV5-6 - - TGTGCCAGCAGCCCGGGGGGGATAGTCTCCTATGGCTACACCTTC CASSPGGIVSYGYTF
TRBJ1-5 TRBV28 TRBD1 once TGTGCCAGCAGTCCTAGCATGGGGACAGGGTTTCAGCCCCAGCATTTT CASSPSMGTGFQPQHF
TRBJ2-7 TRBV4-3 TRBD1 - TGCGCCAGCAGCCAACGGACAGGGGTCTCCTACGAGCAGTACTTC CASSQRTGVSYEQYF
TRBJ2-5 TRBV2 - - TGTGCCAGCAGTCCCGGGGTAGCCGTGACCCAGTACTTC CASSPGVAVTQYF
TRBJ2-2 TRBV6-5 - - TGTGCCAGCAGTTATCGCCCCGGGGAGCTGTTTTTT CASSYRPGELFF
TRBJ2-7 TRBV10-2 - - TGCGCCAGCAGTGCGGGTGGCGCGCTAGAGTCCTACGAGCAGTACTTC CASSAGGALESYEQYF
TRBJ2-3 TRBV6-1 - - TGTGCCAGCAGTGACAACGAGTCTACTAGCACAGATACGCAGTATTTT CASSDNESTSTDTQYF
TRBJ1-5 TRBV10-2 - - TGCGCCAGCAGTGATGCCGACGGTCGCAATCAGCCCCAGCATTTT CASSDADGRNQPQHF
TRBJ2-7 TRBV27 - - TGTGCCAGCAGTTGGGGATCGGGAGCCTACGAGCAGTACTTC CASSWGSGAYEQYF